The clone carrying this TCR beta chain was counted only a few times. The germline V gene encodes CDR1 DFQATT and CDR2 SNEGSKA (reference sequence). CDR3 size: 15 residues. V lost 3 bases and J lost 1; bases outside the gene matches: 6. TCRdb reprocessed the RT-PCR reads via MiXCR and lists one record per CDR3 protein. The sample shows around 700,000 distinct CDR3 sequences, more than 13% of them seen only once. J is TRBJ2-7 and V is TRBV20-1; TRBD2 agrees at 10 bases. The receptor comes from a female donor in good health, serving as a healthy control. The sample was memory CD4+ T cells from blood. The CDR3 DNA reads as TGCAGTGCTAGTGCTAGCGGGAGTCTGTCCTACGAGCAGTACTTC. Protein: CSASASGSLSYEQYF.